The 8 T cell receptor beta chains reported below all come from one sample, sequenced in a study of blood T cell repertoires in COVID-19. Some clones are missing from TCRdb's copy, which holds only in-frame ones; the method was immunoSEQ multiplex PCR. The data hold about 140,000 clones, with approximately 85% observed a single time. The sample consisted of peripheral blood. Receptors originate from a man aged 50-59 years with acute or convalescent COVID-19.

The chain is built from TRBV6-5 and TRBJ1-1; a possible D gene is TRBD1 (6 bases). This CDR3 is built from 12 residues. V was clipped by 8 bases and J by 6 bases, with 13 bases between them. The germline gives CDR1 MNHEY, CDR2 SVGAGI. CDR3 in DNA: TGTGCCAGCTTCCAGGGGTACTCTGAAGCTTTCTTT. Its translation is CASFQGYSEAFF.

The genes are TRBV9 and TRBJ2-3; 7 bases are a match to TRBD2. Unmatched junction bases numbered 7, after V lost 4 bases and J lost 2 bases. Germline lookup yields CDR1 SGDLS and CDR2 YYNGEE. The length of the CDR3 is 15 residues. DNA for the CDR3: TGTGCCAGCAGCCCCGGGAGCGGGGACACAGATACGCAGTATTTT. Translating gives CASSPGSGDTDTQYF.

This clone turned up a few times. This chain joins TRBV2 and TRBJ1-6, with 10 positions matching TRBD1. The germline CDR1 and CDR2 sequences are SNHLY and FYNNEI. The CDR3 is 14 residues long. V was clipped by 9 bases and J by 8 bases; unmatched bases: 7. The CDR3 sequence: CARRQGASDSPLHF. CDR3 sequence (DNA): TGTGCCAGGAGACAGGGGGCGAGCGATTCACCCCTCCACTTT. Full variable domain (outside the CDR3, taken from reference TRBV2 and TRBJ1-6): EPEVTQTPSHQVTQMGQEVILRCVPISNHLYFYWYRQILGQKVEFLVSFYNNEISEKSEIFDDQFSVERPDGSNFTLKIRSTKLEDSAMYFCARRQGASDSPLHFGNGTRLTVT.

This CDR3 is CAISALLTEDEAFF. In DNA form, the CDR3 reads TGTGCCATCAGTGCTCTATTGACAGAAGATGAAGCTTTCTTT. V is TRBV10-3 and J is TRBJ1-1; D may be TRBD1 (5 bases). Trimming pared 4 bases from V and 7 bases from J, leaving 16 bases between. CDR1 and CDR2 (germline): ENHRY, SYGVKD. The length of the CDR3 is 14 residues.

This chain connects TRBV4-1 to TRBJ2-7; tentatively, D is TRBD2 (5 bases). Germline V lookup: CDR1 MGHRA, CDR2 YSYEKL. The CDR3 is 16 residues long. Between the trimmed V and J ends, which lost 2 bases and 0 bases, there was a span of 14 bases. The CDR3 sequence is CASSQIRTGSSYEQYF. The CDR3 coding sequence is TGCGCCAGCAGCCAAATTCGGACGGGGAGCTCCTACGAGCAGTACTTC.

The CDR3 region is CASSLAFTSLTGELFF. CDR3 DNA sequence: TGCGCCAGCAGCTTGGCGTTTACTAGCCTGACCGGGGAGCTGTTTTTT. V is TRBV5-1 and J is TRBJ2-2, with a weak D call TRBD2 (6 bases). The germline V and J ends were trimmed by 0 bases and 5 bases, with 14 bases remaining between them. The CDR3 is made up of 16 amino acids. From germline, CDR1 is SGHRS and CDR2 YFSETQ.

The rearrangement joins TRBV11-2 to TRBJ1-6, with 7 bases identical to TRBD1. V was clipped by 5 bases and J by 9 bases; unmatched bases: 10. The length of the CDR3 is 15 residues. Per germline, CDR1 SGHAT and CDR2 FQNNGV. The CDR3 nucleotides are TGTGCCAGCAGCCCGACACCCGACAGGGCTTCACCCCTCCACTTT. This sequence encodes CASSPTPDRASPLHF.

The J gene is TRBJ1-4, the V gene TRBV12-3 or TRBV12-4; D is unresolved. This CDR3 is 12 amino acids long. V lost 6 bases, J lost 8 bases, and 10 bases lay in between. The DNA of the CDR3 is TGTGCCAGCAGGCCGAATGAGGAAAAACTGTTTTTT. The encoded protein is CASRPNEEKLFF.